This is a list of T cell receptor beta chains from one sample in a study of OX40 agonist ivuxolimab in advanced cancers. Produced via immunoSEQ multiplex PCR; TCRdb's table is partial and in-frame only. The data hold some 21,000 clones, with roughly 80% observed a single time. Sequenced material: CD4+ or CD8+ T cells sorted from blood, taken in a trial of the OX40 agonist ivuxolimab. These receptor sequences come from an adult with an advanced solid tumor such as melanoma, head and neck, liver or kidney cancer. Both conserved end residues are trimmed from each CDR3. Each record gives: J gene, V gene, D gene, clone size, CDR3 protein. The D gene is left open where the match is weak. The size field is filled for only some rows; it gives once, few, many or a size class.

TRBJ2-2 TRBV2 . . ASREGHTGELF
TRBJ2-1 TRBV7-8 TRBD2 . ASSLAASGVYNEQF
TRBJ2-3 TRBV7-3 TRBD2 few ASSSLAGVPTDTQY
TRBJ2-3 TRBV28 TRBD2 . ASTELAGGPGDTQY
TRBJ1-4 TRBV4-2 TRBD1 many ASSQEKGQAYGGEKLF
TRBJ2-7 TRBV5-1 . . ASSLDSGHLYEQY
TRBJ2-1 TRBV27 TRBD2 . ASSPGLAGVEQF
TRBJ1-1 TRBV4-1 TRBD1 . ASSPVTGGLRNRRDTEAF
TRBJ2-3 TRBV7-6 . . ASSFRADTQY
TRBJ2-1 TRBV19 . once ATNTGNEQF
TRBJ2-7 TRBV6-1 . once ASSLAGNRYEQY
TRBJ2-1 TRBV5-1 TRBD2 few ASTASGAYNEQF
TRBJ1-3 TRBV15 TRBD1 . ATSRVGTGPMGHGNTIY
TRBJ2-1 TRBV29-1 TRBD2 . SVEDPRAGGPQNEQF
TRBJ2-1 TRBV11-2 TRBD2 . ASSLGTSGTEEQF
TRBJ2-1 TRBV5-1 TRBD2 few ASSLTSGVLDEQF
TRBJ2-1 TRBV7-8 TRBD2 . ASRSGTSNEQF
TRBJ2-1 TRBV27 . . ASSLWDHNEQF
TRBJ2-1 TRBV13 TRBD2 . ASSPRAGGNGEQF
TRBJ2-1 TRBV29-1 TRBD2 . SVDLIAGGSPYNEQF
TRBJ2-1 TRBV19 . once ASSSTSSEGQF
TRBJ2-3 TRBV7-5 . . ARRRGQTTDTQY
TRBJ2-7 TRBV5-1 TRBD2 . ASSLAATSGRALGYEQY
TRBJ1-1 TRBV29-1 TRBD1 . SAPSGGTEAF
TRBJ1-1 TRBV30 TRBD1 few ALRQGIRGEAF
TRBJ2-2 TRBV28 TRBD2 . ASRPGLDLTGELF
TRBJ2-1 TRBV7-9 TRBD2 . ASSTSGLAGLGEQF
TRBJ2-2 TRBV27 . . ASSFPTGQPRNPNTGELF
TRBJ2-7 TRBV4-1 . . ASSQEENSDYYEQY
TRBJ2-7 TRBV28 TRBD2 . ASSLEGGRVFGYEQY
TRBJ2-3 TRBV7-3 TRBD2 . ASSLAGGIDTQY
TRBJ2-7 TRBV5-1 . medium-sized ASSLSQSSYEQY
TRBJ2-1 TRBV7-9 TRBD2 . ASSSPASGRTQYYNEQF
TRBJ2-5 TRBV7-8 . few ASTSGTRSETQY
TRBJ2-3 TRBV14 . . ASSWTTTTDTQY
TRBJ1-3 TRBV6-5 . . ASSYGLSGNTIY
TRBJ2-2 TRBV2 TRBD2 medium-sized ASSRTSITGELF
TRBJ2-1 TRBV11-3 . once ASSADRTYNEQF
TRBJ1-2 TRBV2 . . ASIPADGYT